The source of this TCR beta chain is a study of cytomegalovirus exposure and HLA in healthy donors. The study's findings and limits: In a later analysis, at a false discovery rate of 0.05, 15,000 to 20,000 TCR beta sequences were associated with HLA alleles. Immune exposure data for these donors was limited to CMV serostatus.

PCR used 60 Vbeta primers and 13 Jbeta primers. Libraries were prepared by immunoSEQ multiplex PCR; TCRdb keeps only in-frame clonotypes and omits some of them. The sample contains roughly 160,000 clones, roughly two thirds of which appear only once. About this clone itself: Its antigen is currently unknown.

Among the donors, all were healthy bone marrow donors. In nominal health when sampled, donors likely had unrecorded immune exposures nonetheless. This CDR3 comprises 15 residues. Germline V CDR1 and CDR2: SEHNR, FQNEAQ (reference sequence). The sequencing input was PBMCs. The TCR was taken from a young woman in good health and CMV-seropositive. The chain recombines TRBV7-9 with TRBJ1-2; no clear D. CDR3: CSTTIGSFVDYGYTF. The CDR3 DNA is TGTTCCACCACTATAGGGAGTTTCGTTGACTATGGCTACACCTTC.